The rows below give T cell receptor beta chains drawn from one sample of a study of T cells expressing NK-cell markers. No DNA is given; TCRdb re-called the 5' RACE reads and lists each CDR3 protein once. Seen in this sample are approximately 550,000 distinct CDR3 sequences; the ten most common clones hold around 3.3%. Specimen: blood T cells: a sorted CD56 or NKG2C T cell subset, CD4+ or CD8+ T cells, or bulk PBMC T cells (not recorded which). The receptor set was obtained from a man in his late teens or twenties in good health. Both conserved end residues are part of each CDR3.

V gene: TRBV12-3/TRBV12-4; J gene: TRBJ2-1; CDR3 protein: CASSFGTGPGYEQFF
V gene: TRBV29-1; J gene: TRBJ2-1; CDR3 protein: CSVEYGAGQLTNEQFF
V gene: TRBV6-5; J gene: TRBJ2-6; CDR3 protein: CASSYSRLFGANVLTF
V gene: TRBV5-1; J gene: TRBJ2-7; CDR3 protein: CASSPRVEDEQYF
V gene: TRBV12-3/TRBV12-4; J gene: TRBJ2-7; CDR3 protein: CASSPSGSGYEQYF
V gene: TRBV7-2; J gene: TRBJ2-2; CDR3 protein: CASSLVSGGPRTGELFF
V gene: TRBV12-3/TRBV12-4; J gene: TRBJ2-2; CDR3 protein: CASSPERELFF
V gene: TRBV6-2/TRBV6-3; J gene: TRBJ1-5; CDR3 protein: CASTTTRGQYSNQLQHF
V gene: TRBV12-3/TRBV12-4; J gene: TRBJ2-4; CDR3 protein: CASTAVAGVENIQYF
V gene: TRBV5-1; J gene: TRBJ1-4; CDR3 protein: CASSSGTVLEKLFF
V gene: TRBV29-1; J gene: TRBJ1-2; CDR3 protein: CSVETGATANYGYTF
V gene: TRBV20-1; J gene: TRBJ2-1; CDR3 protein: CSASLAGVRNEQFF
V gene: TRBV20-1; J gene: TRBJ2-5; CDR3 protein: CSARDTWRATSQETQYF
V gene: TRBV6-5; J gene: TRBJ1-3; CDR3 protein: CASSSRPEVGNTIYF
V gene: TRBV29-1; J gene: TRBJ2-7; CDR3 protein: CSVGRLVGTYEQYF
V gene: TRBV27; J gene: TRBJ2-1; CDR3 protein: CASSPAYFGTDLNNEQFF
V gene: TRBV6-1; J gene: TRBJ2-1; CDR3 protein: CASSQSGSLSEQFF
V gene: TRBV13; J gene: TRBJ2-4; CDR3 protein: CASSQSWGRSDIQYF
V gene: TRBV5-8; J gene: TRBJ2-5; CDR3 protein: CASSLVEVTQYF
V gene: TRBV7-2; J gene: TRBJ2-2; CDR3 protein: CASSAGTGSAGELFF
V gene: TRBV4-2; J gene: TRBJ1-2; CDR3 protein: CASSQEEGRTLANYGYTF
V gene: TRBV18; J gene: TRBJ2-1; CDR3 protein: CASSHKREGYNEQFF
V gene: TRBV7-2; J gene: TRBJ1-6; CDR3 protein: CASSSTPRGRFLSPLHF
V gene: TRBV12-3/TRBV12-4; J gene: TRBJ2-2; CDR3 protein: CASSLQTGGITGELFF
V gene: TRBV5-6; J gene: TRBJ2-1; CDR3 protein: CASSGTSGTAYNEQFF
V gene: TRBV4-1; J gene: TRBJ2-3; CDR3 protein: CASSPREGTDTQYF
V gene: TRBV28; J gene: TRBJ2-5; CDR3 protein: CASSFTGRLQETQYF